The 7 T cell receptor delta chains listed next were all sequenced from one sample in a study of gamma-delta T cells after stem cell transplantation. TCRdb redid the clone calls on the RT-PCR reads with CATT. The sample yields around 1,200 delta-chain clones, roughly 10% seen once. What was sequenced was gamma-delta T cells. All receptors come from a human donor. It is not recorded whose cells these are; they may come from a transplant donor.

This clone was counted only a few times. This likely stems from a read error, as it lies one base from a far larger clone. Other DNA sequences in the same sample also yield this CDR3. The CDR3 bases are TGTGCTCTTGGCCGGGGGATAGGAGTAGCGCAACTCTTCTTT. Its translation: CALGRGIGVAQLFF. J is TRDJ2 and V is TRDV1, with TRDD3 identical over 8 bases. There are 14 residues in the CDR3. Germline CDR1 and CDR2: TSWWSYY and QGS. J gave up 11 bases and V 6 bases, and 11 bases lay outside the gene matches.

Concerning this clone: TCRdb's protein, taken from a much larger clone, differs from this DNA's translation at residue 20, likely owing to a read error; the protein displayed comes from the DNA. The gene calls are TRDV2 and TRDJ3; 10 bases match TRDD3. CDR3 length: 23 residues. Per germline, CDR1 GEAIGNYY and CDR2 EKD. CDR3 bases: TGTGCCTGTGACACCGTCCCTTCACGGGGGATACGGGCACCGACCTGGGACACCCGACGGATGTTTTTC. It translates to CACDTVPSRGIRAPTWDTRRMFF.

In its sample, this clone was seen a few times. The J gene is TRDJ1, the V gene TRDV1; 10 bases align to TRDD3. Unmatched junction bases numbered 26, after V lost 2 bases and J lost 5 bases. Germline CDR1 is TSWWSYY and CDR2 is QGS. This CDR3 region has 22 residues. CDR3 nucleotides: TGTGCTCTTGGGGAAAGTCCTTCCCCCCGTCGGTGGGGGATACCCCGCGGGGATAAACTCATCTTT. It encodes CALGESPSPRRWGIPRGDKLIF.

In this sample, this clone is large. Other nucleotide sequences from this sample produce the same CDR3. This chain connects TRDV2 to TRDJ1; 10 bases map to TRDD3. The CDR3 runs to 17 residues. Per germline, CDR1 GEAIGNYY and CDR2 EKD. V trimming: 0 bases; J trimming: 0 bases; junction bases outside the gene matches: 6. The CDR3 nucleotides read TGTGCCTGTGACACCTTACTGGGGGATCAGTACACCGATAAACTCATCTTT. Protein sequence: CACDTLLGDQYTDKLIF.

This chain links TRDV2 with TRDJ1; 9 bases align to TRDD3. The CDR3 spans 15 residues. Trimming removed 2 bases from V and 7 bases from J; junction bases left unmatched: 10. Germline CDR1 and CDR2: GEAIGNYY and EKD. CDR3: CACDKLGDLGSKLIF. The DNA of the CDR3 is TGTGCCTGTGACAAGCTGGGGGATCTGGGTAGTAAACTCATCTTT.

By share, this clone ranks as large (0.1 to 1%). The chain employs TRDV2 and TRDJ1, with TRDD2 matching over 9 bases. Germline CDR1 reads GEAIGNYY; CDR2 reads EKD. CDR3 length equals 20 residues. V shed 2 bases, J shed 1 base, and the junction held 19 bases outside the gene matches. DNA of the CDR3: TGTGCCTGTGACAACCTTCCTACGGGGAGCCGGGGGGAGGGCACCGATAAACTCATCTTT. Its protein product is CACDNLPTGSRGEGTDKLIF.

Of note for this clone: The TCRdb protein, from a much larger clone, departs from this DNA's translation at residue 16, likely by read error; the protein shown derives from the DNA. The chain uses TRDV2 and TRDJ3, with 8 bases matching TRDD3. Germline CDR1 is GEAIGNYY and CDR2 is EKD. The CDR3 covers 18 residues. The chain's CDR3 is CACDITGGTSWDTRQTFF. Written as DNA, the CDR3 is TGTGCCTGTGACATTACTGGGGGTACCTCCTGGGACACCCGACAGACGTTTTTC.